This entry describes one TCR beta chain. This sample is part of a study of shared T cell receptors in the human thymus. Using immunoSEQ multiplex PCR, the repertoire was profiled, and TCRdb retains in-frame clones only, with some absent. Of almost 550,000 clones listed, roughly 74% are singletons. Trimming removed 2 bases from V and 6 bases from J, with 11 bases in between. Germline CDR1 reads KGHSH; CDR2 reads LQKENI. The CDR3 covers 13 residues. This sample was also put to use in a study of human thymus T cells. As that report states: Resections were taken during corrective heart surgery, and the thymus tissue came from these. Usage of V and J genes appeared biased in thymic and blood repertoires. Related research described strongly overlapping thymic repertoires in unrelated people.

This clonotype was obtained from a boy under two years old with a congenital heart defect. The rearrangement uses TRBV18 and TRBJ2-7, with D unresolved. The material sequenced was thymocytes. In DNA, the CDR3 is TGTGCCAGCTCACCATCACCTAAGCCCGAGCAGTACTTC. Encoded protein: CASSPSPKPEQYF.